Below, 21 T cell receptor beta chains from the same sample are listed, as sequenced in a study of OX40 agonist ivuxolimab in advanced cancers. Clones were read by immunoSEQ multiplex PCR, and TCRdb kept only the in-frame ones, dropping some. The repertoire holds some 80,000 clones, around 86% seen once, with approximately 0.3% in the top ten. The source was CD4+ or CD8+ T cells sorted from blood, collected in a trial of the OX40 agonist ivuxolimab. These receptors came from an adult with an advanced solid tumor such as melanoma, head and neck, liver or kidney cancer.

The V gene is TRBV10-3, the J gene TRBJ2-2, with 10 nucleotides matching TRBD1. The germline gives CDR1 ENHRY, CDR2 SYGVKD. The CDR3 contains 14 residues. V shed 6 bases and J 4 bases; nucleotides not matched to a gene: 2. The CDR3 bases are TGTGCCATCAGAGACAGGGGGCTCACCGGGGAGCTGTTTTTT. This translates into CAIRDRGLTGELFF.

CDR3 region: CASRPGDTDTQYF. In DNA form, the CDR3 reads TGTGCCAGCAGGCCTGGGGACACAGATACGCAGTATTTT. The rearrangement joins TRBV28 to TRBJ2-3; the D is unclear. Germline loops: CDR1 MDHEN, CDR2 SYDVKM. V lost 6 bases and J 2 bases, leaving 9 bases between the germline ends. The CDR3 sequence is 13 residues long.

This sequence joins TRBV19 and TRBJ1-2; possible D gene TRBD1, 5 bases. Germline CDR1 reads LNHDA; CDR2 reads SQIVND (reference sequence). This CDR3 is 13 amino acids long. V lost 6 bases and J 1 base, leaving 9 bases between the germline ends. The CDR3 loop is CASSPGLNYGYTF. CDR3 sequence (DNA): TGTGCCAGTAGCCCGGGACTTAACTATGGCTACACCTTC.

The CDR3: CASKEGNSPLHF. The CDR3 nucleotides are TGTGCCAGCAAGGAGGGTAATTCACCCCTCCACTTT. The chain links TRBV6-5 to TRBJ1-6; D gene ambiguous. Germline lookup yields CDR1 MNHEY and CDR2 SVGAGI. The CDR3 spans 12 residues. Deletions cut 7 bases from V and 6 bases from J, with 7 bases between.

This chain uses TRBV2 with TRBJ1-6; D not certain. Germline CDR1 is SNHLY and CDR2 is FYNNEI. Between the trimmed V and J ends, which lost 5 bases and 12 bases, there was a span of 11 bases. CDR3 length: 12 amino acids. As DNA, the CDR3 is TGTGCCAGCAGTCTGATCGACGGACCCCTCCACTTT. It yields the protein CASSLIDGPLHF.

V usage is TRBV27 and J usage is TRBJ1-2; no definite D call. The germline V gene has CDR1 MNHEY and CDR2 SMNVEV (reference sequence). Trimming pared 5 bases from V and 0 bases from J, leaving 13 bases between. The CDR3 totals 15 residues. The CDR3 bases are TGTGCCAGCAGTGACGGGCCAGGACCTAACTATGGCTACACCTTC. The encoded protein is CASSDGPGPNYGYTF.

The table lists this clone with many counts. The chain is built from TRBV21-1 and TRBJ2-7; the tabulated D call, TRBD1, remains unverified against the DNA. TRBV21-1 is termed a pseudogene. CDR3 size: 15 residues. The CDR3 here is CASSITGSNSYEQYF. The CDR3 nucleotides are TGTGCCAGCAGCATCACAGGATCTAACTCCTACGAGCAGTACTTC.

The gene calls are TRBV6-1 and TRBJ2-1, with a weak D call TRBD1 (5 bases). The germline gives CDR1 MNHNS, CDR2 SASEGT. Trimming cost V 2 bases and J 1 base, with 9 bases left between them. The CDR3 is 15 residues long. CDR3 amino acids: CASSERGTSYNEQFF. CDR3 DNA: TGTGCCAGCAGTGAAAGGGGCACTTCCTACAATGAGCAGTTCTTC.

CDR3 protein: CASSILEEGYGYTF. CDR3 DNA sequence: TGTGCCAGTAGTATTCTGGAGGAAGGCTATGGCTACACCTTC. This chain connects TRBV19 to TRBJ1-2; no clear D. V was clipped by 3 bases and J by 4 bases, with 12 bases between them. This CDR3 has 14 amino acids. Germline values: CDR1 LNHDA, CDR2 SQIVND (reference sequence).

The chain combines TRBV11-2 with TRBJ2-3; tentatively, D is TRBD2 (6 bases). V lost 2 bases to trimming and J lost 3 bases, with 24 bases between them. CDR3 length: 19 amino acids. Per the germline V gene, CDR1 is SGHAT and CDR2 is FQNNGV. Written as DNA, the CDR3 is TGTGCCAGCAGCTTAAGGGCTCGGACTACCAGTAAGACTACAGATACGCAGTATTTT. Protein product: CASSLRARTTSKTTDTQYF.

The genes are TRBV19 and TRBJ2-1, with D tentatively TRBD2 (6 bases). CDR1 is LNHDA and CDR2 is SQIVND in the germline V gene (reference sequence). V was pared by 4 bases and J by 7 bases, with 17 bases between. The CDR3 runs 15 residues. The CDR3 bases are TGTGCCAGTAGTAGCAGGGAGGCGCTGAGGAATGAGCAGTTCTTC. Residues: CASSSREALRNEQFF.

The V and J genes are TRBV10-3 and TRBJ1-2, with D uncertain. This CDR3 is built from 13 residues. CDR1 ENHRY and CDR2 SYGVKD come from the germline V gene. Between the trimmed V and J ends, which lost 4 bases and 5 bases, there was a span of 11 bases. The chain's CDR3 is CAISGGREYGYTF. CDR3 sequence (DNA): TGTGCCATCAGTGGCGGACGGGAGTATGGCTACACCTTC.

The V call is TRBV2, the J call TRBJ2-7, with 7 bases that match TRBD1. J was trimmed by 2 bases and V by 7 bases; bases with no gene match: 8. This CDR3 has 14 amino acids. Germline CDR1 SNHLY, CDR2 FYNNEI. CDR3 amino acids: CASIPTGPAYEQYF. The CDR3 DNA sequence: TGTGCCAGCATTCCGACAGGGCCGGCCTACGAGCAGTACTTC.

The chain recombines TRBV28 with TRBJ2-7; 8 bases fit TRBD1. Germline V gives CDR1 MDHEN, CDR2 SYDVKM. The CDR3 runs 12 residues. With 2 bases clipped from V and 11 bases from J, the junction kept 5 bases outside the gene matches. The CDR3 loop reads CASSLGQGGKYF. The CDR3 bases are TGTGCCAGCAGTTTAGGACAGGGTGGGAAGTACTTC.

CDR3 bases: TGTGCCAGTAGTATATACGGGGGCGCCTTCACAGATACGCAGTATTTT. Translating gives CASSIYGGAFTDTQYF. The J gene is TRBJ2-3, the V gene TRBV19; tentatively, D is TRBD1 or TRBD2 (6 bases each). Trimming took off 2 bases at V and 2 bases at J, with 14 bases between the two ends. Per the germline V gene, CDR1 is LNHDA and CDR2 is SQIVND (reference sequence). The CDR3 runs to 16 residues.

As to this clone: The same CDR3 is also encoded by other DNA sequences in this sample. V usage is TRBV5-4 and J usage is TRBJ1-4; no clear D gene. V lost 2 bases and J 5 bases, leaving 13 bases between the germline ends. Germline V CDR1 and CDR2: SGHNT, YYREEE (reference sequence). The CDR3 sequence is 15 residues long. The CDR3 region is CASSFDIAGNEKLFF. The DNA for the CDR3 is TGTGCCAGCAGCTTTGACATCGCGGGAAATGAAAAACTGTTTTTT.

The CDR3 DNA is TGTGCCAGCGAGAGTTACTCCTATAATTCACCCCTCCACTTT. This codes for CASESYSYNSPLHF. This chain links TRBV28 with TRBJ1-6; D remains unclear. This CDR3 has 14 amino acids. Germline V gene sequence: CDR1 MDHEN, CDR2 SYDVKM. V lost 8 bases to trimming and J lost 0 bases, with 8 bases between them.

This clone was detected only a few times. The chain couples TRBV2 to TRBJ1-5; D remains ambiguous. CDR1 and CDR2 (germline): SNHLY, FYNNEI. The CDR3 totals 14 residues. Trimming pared 3 bases from V and 1 base from J, leaving 7 bases between. CDR3 coding DNA: TGTGCCAGCAGTGATTGGGAAAGCAATCAGCCCCAGCATTTT. Translating it yields CASSDWESNQPQHF.

V gene TRBV7-9 combines with J gene TRBJ1-1; D unclear. V was clipped by 2 bases and J by 3 bases, with 10 bases between them. The CDR3 is 14 residues long. Germline CDR1 is SEHNR and CDR2 is FQNEAQ (reference sequence). CDR3 in amino acids: CASSLWSGDTEAFF. The CDR3 DNA sequence: TGTGCCAGCAGCTTATGGTCCGGGGACACTGAAGCTTTCTTT.

The CDR3 is CASSLGDSYGYTF. The DNA of the CDR3 is TGCGCCAGCAGCTTGGGCGATAGCTATGGCTACACCTTC. J is TRBJ1-2 and V is TRBV5-1, with D unresolved. V lost 0 bases to trimming and J lost 4 bases, with 7 bases between them. Germline-derived CDR1 and CDR2 are SGHRS and YFSETQ. The CDR3 length is 13 residues.

CDR3 region: CASSYSRVRTEAFF. CDR3 DNA: TGTGCCAGCAGTTACTCCAGGGTGAGGACTGAAGCTTTCTTT. This rearrangement joins TRBV6-5 to TRBJ1-1; D may be TRBD1 (5 bases). V was shortened by 0 bases and J by 5 bases, with 10 bases between the two germline ends. Germline values: CDR1 MNHEY, CDR2 SVGAGI. This CDR3 is built from 14 residues.